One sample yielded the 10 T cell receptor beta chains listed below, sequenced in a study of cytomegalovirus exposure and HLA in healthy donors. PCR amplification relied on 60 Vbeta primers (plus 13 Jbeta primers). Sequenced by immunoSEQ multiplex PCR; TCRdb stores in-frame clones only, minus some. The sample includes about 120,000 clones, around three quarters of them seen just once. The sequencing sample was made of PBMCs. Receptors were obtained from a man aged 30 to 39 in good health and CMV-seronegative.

The CDR3 DNA reads as TGTGCCAGCAGTCCCCCCCGGGGGGGACCTCAAGAGACCCAGTACTTC. This sequence encodes CASSPPRGGPQETQYF. The chain couples TRBV28 to TRBJ2-5; TRBD2 matches 8 bases. The CDR3 runs to 16 residues. Germline V gives CDR1 MDHEN, CDR2 SYDVKM. The junction had 10 bases not matched to a gene; V was cut back by 5 bases and J by 2 bases.

This CDR3 is CASSYQGEGEQYF. For the CDR3, the DNA is TGTGCCAGCAGTTACCAAGGGGAGGGCGAGCAGTACTTC. This chain connects TRBV6-6 to TRBJ2-7, with 7 bases that match TRBD2. The V segment lost 2 bases and the J segment 6 bases; nucleotides outside the gene matches: 4. The CDR3 runs to 13 residues. Germline CDR1 reads MNHNY; CDR2 reads SVGAGI (reference sequence).

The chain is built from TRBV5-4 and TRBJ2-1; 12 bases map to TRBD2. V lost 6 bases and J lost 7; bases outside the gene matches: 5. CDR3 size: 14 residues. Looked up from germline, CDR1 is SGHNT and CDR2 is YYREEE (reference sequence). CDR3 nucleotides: TGTGCCAGCAATCTAGCGGGAGGGCCTAATGAGCAGTTCTTC. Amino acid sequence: CASNLAGGPNEQFF.

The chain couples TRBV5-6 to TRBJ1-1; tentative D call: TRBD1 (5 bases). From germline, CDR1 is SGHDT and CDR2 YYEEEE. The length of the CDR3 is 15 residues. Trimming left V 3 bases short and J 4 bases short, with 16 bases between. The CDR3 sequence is CASSSGVGLSTEAFF. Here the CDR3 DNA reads TGTGCCAGCAGCTCCGGCGTGGGGCTAAGCACTGAAGCTTTCTTT.

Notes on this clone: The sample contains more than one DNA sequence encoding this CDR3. CDR3 in DNA: TGCGCCAGCAGCTTGGACCGGGGCGAGCAGTACTTC. This encodes CASSLDRGEQYF. V and J are TRBV5-1 and TRBJ2-7; tentatively, D is TRBD2 (5 bases). Germline V CDR1 and CDR2: SGHRS, YFSETQ. V lost 0 bases and J 6 bases, leaving 7 bases between the germline ends. CDR3 length: 12 amino acids.

The CDR3 loop reads CASSSGGADTQYF. The CDR3 region has the DNA TGTGCCAGCAGCAGTGGAGGGGCAGATACGCAGTATTTT. The rearrangement links TRBV9 to TRBJ2-3; D possibly corresponds to TRBD2 (6 bases). Germline CDR1 reads SGDLS; CDR2 reads YYNGEE. The CDR3 has 13 amino acids. The V and J ends lost 4 bases and 4 bases respectively, with 10 bases between them. The whole variable domain, remainder taken from reference TRBV9 and TRBJ2-3, is DSGVTQTPKHLITATGQRVTLRCSPRSGDLSVYWYQQSLDQGLQFLIQYYNGEERAKGNILERFSAQQFPDLHSELNLSSLELGDSALYFCASSSGGADTQYFGPGTRLTVL.

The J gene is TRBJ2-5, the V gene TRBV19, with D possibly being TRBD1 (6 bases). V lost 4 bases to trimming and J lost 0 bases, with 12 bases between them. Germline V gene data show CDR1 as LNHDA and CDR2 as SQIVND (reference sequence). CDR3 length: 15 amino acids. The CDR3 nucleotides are TGTGCCAGTAGTAGAACCCGGGACAACCAAGAGACCCAGTACTTC. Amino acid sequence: CASSRTRDNQETQYF.

The chain's CDR3 is CASSLYSGGSFNEQYF. The DNA of the CDR3 is TGTGCCAGCAGTTTATATTCAGGCGGGAGTTTCAACGAGCAGTACTTC. The chain recombines TRBV27 with TRBJ2-7, with 7 bases lining up with TRBD2. V shed 1 base, J shed 5 bases, and the junction held 11 bases outside the gene matches. The CDR3 length is 16 residues. Germline V gene sequence: CDR1 MNHEY, CDR2 SMNVEV (reference sequence).

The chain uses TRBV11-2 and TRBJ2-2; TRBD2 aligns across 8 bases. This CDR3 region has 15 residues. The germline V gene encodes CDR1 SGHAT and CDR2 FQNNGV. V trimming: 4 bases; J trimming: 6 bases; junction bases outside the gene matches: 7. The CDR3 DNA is TGTGCCAGCAGCTGGGGAGCGGGAGAGGCCGGGGAGCTGTTTTTT. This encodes CASSWGAGEAGELFF.

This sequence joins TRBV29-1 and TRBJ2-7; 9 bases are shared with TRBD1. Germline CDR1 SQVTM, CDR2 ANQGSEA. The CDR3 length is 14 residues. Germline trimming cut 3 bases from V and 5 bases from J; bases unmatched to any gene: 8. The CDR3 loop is CSVDAGTGSHEQYF. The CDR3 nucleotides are TGCAGCGTTGACGCCGGGACAGGGTCCCACGAGCAGTACTTC.